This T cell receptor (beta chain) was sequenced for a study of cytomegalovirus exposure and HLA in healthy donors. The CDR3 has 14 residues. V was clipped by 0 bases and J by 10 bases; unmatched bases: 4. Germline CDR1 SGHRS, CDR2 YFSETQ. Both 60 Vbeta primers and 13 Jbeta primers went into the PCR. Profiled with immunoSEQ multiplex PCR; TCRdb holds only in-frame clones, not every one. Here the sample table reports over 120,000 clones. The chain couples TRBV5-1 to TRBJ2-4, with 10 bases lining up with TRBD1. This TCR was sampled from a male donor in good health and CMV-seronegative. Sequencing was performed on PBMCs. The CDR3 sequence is CASSLVGQGEIQYF. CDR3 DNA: TGCGCCAGCAGCTTGGTTGGACAGGGGGAAATTCAGTACTTC. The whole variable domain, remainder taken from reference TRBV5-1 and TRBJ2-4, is KAGVTQTPRYLIKTRGQQVTLSCSPISGHRSVSWYQQTPGQGLQFLFEYFSETQRNKGNFPGRFSGRQFSNSRSEMNVSTLELGDSALYLCASSLVGQGEIQYFGAGTRLSVL.